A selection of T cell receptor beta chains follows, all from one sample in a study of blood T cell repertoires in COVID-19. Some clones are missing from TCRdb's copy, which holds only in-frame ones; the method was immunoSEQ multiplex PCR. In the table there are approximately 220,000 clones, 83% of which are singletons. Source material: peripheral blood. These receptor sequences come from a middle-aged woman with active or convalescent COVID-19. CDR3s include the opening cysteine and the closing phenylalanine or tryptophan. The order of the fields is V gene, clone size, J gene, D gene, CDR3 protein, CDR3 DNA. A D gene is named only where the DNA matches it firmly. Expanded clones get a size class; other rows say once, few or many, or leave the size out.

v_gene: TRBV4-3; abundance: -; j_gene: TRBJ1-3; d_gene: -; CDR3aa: CASSQEASSGNTIYF; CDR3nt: TGCGCCAGCAGCCAAGAGGCAAGCTCTGGAAACACCATATATTTT
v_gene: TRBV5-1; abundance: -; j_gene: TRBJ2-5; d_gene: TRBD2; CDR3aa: CASSLKRREEGETQYF; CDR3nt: TGCGCCAGCAGCTTGAAGCGACGGGAGGAGGGGGAGACCCAGTACTTC
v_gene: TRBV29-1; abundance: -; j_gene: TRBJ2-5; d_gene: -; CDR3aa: CSVEGGGEETQYF; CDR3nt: TGCAGCGTTGAAGGGGGCGGGGAAGAGACCCAGTACTTC
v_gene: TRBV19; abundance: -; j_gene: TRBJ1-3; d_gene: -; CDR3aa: CASQPTRGTSGNTIYF; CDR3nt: TGTGCCAGCCAACCAACCAGGGGAACCTCTGGAAACACCATATATTTT
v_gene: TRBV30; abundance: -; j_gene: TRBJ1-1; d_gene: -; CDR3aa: CAWRLIGLATEAFF; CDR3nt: TGTGCCTGGAGACTAATTGGGTTGGCCACTGAAGCTTTCTTT
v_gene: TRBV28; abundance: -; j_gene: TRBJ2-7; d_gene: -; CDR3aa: CASSLGDYEQYF; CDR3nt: TGTGCCAGCAGTTTAGGAGATTACGAGCAGTACTTC
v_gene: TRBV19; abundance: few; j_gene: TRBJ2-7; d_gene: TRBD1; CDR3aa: CASSIAPPGQGRYEQYF; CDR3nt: TGTGCCAGTAGTATAGCCCCCCCCGGACAGGGTCGATACGAGCAGTACTTC
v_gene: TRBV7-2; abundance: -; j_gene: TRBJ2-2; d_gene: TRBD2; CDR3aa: CASSARLAGELFF; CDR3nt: TGTGCCAGCAGCGCGCGACTAGCGGGGGAGCTGTTTTTT
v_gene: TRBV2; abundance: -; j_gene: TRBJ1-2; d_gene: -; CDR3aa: CASSARVGGYTF; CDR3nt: TGTGCCAGCAGTGCGAGGGTCGGGGGCTACACCTTC
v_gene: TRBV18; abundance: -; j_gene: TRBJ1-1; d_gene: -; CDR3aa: CASSHEQMNTEAFF; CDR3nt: TGTGCCAGCTCACACGAACAGATGAACACTGAAGCTTTCTTT
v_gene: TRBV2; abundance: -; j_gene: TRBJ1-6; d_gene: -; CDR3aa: CASSEAGYNSPLHF; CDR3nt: TGTGCCAGCAGTGAAGCCGGTTATAATTCACCCCTCCACTTT
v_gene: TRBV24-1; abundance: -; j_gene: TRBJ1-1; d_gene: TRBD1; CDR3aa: CATSGVAGTGVGNTEAFF; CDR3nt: TGTGCCACCAGTGGCGTCGCCGGGACAGGAGTGGGGAACACTGAAGCTTTCTTT
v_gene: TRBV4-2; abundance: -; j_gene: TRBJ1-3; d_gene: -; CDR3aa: CASSHQTGLTGNTIYF; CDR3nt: TGTGCCAGCAGCCACCAAACAGGGTTAACTGGAAACACCATATATTTT
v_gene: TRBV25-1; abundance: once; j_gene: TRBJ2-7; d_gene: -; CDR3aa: CASSSPPAGNSYEQYF; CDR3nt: TGTGCCAGCAGTTCACCCCCGGCGGGTAACTCCTACGAGCAGTACTTC
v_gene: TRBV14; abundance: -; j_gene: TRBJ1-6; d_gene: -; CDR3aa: CASSQDPRVRSPLHF; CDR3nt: TGTGCCAGCAGCCAAGATCCCAGGGTGCGTTCACCCCTCCACTTT
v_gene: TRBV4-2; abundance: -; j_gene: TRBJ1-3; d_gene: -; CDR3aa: CASSPEATSTGRRRNTIYF; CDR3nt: TGTGCCAGCAGCCCAGAAGCAACCTCTACAGGGAGAAGAAGAAACACCATATATTTT
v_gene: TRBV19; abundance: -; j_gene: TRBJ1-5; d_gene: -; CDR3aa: CASSILAGAYSNQPQHF; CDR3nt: TGTGCCAGTAGTATTTTAGCGGGAGCTTATAGCAATCAGCCCCAGCATTTT
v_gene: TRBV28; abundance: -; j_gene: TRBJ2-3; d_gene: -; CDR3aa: CASSSTVATDTQYF; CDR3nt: TGTGCCAGCAGTTCAACAGTCGCCACAGATACGCAGTATTTT
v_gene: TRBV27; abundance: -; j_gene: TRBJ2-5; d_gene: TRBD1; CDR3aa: CASSLLDRGGQETQYF; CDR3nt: TGTGCCAGCAGTTTGTTGGACAGGGGAGGACAAGAGACCCAGTACTTC
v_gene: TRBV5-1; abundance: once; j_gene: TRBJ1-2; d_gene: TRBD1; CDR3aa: CASRLQGGGYTF; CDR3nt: TGCGCCAGCAGACTACAGGGGGGTGGCTACACCTTC
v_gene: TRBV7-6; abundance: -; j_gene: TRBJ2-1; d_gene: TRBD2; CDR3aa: CASSLASSGHYNEQFF; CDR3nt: TGTGCCAGCAGCTTAGCGAGTAGCGGGCACTACAATGAGCAGTTCTTC
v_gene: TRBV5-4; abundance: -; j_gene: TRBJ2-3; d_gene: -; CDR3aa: CASRPGQSTDTQYF; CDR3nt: TGTGCCAGCAGGCCGGGACAAAGCACAGATACGCAGTATTTT
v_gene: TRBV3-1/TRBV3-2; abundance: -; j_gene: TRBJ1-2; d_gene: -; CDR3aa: CASSASHGFEVSYGYTF; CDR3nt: TGTGCCAGCAGCGCGAGCCATGGTTTCGAGGTTAGCTATGGCTACACCTTC
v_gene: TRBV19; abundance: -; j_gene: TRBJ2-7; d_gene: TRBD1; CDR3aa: CASSHRTGLREQYF; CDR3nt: TGTGCCAGTAGTCACCGGACAGGTCTTCGGGAGCAGTACTTC
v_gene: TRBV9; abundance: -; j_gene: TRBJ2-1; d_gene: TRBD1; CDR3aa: CASSPRTGPVEQFF; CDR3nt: TGTGCCAGCAGCCCACGGACAGGGCCTGTTGAGCAGTTCTTC
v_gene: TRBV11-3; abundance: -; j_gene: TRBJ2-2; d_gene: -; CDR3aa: CASSLAGWATGELFF; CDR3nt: TGTGCCAGCAGCTTAGCTGGATGGGCCACCGGGGAGCTGTTTTTT
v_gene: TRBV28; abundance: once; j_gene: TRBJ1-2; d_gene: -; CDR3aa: CASSPDTVGGYTF; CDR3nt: TGTGCCAGCAGCCCGGACACGGTCGGTGGCTACACCTTC
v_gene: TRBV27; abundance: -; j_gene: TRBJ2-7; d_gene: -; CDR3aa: CASRTPSRQNYEQYF; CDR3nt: TGTGCCAGCAGAACCCCATCTAGACAGAATTACGAGCAGTACTTC
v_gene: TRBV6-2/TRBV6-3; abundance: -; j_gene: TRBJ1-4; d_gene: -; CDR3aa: CASSYGKTRGNNEKLFF; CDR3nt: TGTGCCAGCAGTTACGGGAAGACACGGGGAAATAATGAAAAACTGTTTTTT
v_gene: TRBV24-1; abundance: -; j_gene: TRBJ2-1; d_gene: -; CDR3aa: CATSDSEEGYPYNEQFF; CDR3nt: TGTGCCACCAGTGATTCAGAGGAGGGATACCCTTACAATGAGCAGTTCTTC
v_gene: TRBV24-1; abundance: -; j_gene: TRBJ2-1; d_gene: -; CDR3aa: CATSDPGTATRGSSYNEQFF; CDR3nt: TGTGCCACCAGTGACCCCGGGACTGCTACTAGAGGAAGCTCCTACAATGAGCAGTTCTTC
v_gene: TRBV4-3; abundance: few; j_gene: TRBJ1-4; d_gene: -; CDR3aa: CASSQGGGNNEKLFF; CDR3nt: TGCGCCAGCAGCCAAGGAGGCGGAAACAATGAAAAACTGTTTTTT
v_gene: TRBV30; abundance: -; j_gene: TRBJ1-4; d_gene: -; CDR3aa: CAWRATGGSEKLFF; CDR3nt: TGTGCCTGGAGGGCAACGGGGGGAAGTGAAAAACTGTTTTTT
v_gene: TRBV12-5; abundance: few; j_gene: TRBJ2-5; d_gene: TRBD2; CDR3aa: CASGLSLAGVWETQYF; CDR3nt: TGTGCTAGTGGTTTGAGCCTAGCGGGAGTATGGGAGACCCAGTACTTC
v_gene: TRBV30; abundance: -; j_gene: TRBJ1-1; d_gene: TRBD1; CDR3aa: CAWSAGGDTEAFF; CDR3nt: TGTGCCTGGAGTGCAGGGGGAGACACTGAAGCTTTCTTT
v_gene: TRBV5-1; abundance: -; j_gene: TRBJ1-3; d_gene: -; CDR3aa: CASSLDGGGNTIYF; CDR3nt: TGCGCCAGCAGCTTGGATGGAGGTGGAAACACCATATATTTT
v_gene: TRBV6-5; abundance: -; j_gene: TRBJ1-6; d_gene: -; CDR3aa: CASSYSGSPNNSPLHF; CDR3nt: TGTGCCAGCAGTTACTCGGGCAGCCCCAATAATTCACCCCTCCACTTT
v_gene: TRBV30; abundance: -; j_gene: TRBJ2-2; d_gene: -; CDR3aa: CAWSLRGTRRTGELFF; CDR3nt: TGTGCCTGGAGTCTTAGGGGCACTCGGCGCACCGGGGAGCTGTTTTTT
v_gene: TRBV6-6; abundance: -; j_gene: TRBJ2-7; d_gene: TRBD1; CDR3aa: CASRRDRTPSYEQYF; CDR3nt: TGTGCCAGCAGACGGGACAGGACACCCTCCTACGAGCAGTACTTC
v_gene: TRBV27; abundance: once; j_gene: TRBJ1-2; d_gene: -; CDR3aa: CASSSRDNGAYGYTF; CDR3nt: TGTGCCAGCAGTTCCCGGGACAATGGGGCCTATGGCTACACCTTC
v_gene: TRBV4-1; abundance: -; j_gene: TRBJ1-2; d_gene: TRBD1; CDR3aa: CASSYRGLNGYTF; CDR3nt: TGCGCCAGCAGCTACAGGGGGCTCAATGGCTACACCTTC
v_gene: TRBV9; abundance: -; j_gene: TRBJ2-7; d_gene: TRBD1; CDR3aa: CASSVSTGQGNEQYF; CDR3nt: TGTGCCAGCAGCGTTTCAACGGGACAGGGTAACGAGCAGTACTTC
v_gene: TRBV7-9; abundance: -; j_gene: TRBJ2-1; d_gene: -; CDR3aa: CASSPLGAYNEQFF; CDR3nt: TGTGCCAGCAGCCCCCTAGGTGCCTACAATGAGCAGTTCTTC